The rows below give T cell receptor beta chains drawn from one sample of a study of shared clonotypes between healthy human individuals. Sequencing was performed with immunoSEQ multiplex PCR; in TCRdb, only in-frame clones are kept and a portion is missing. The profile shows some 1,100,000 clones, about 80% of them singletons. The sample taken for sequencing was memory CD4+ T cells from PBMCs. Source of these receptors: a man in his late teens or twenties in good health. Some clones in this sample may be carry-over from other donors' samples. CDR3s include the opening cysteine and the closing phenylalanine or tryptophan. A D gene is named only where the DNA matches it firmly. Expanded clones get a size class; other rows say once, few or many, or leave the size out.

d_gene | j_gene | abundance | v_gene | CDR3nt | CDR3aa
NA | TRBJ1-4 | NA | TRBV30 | TGTGCCTGGAGTGGAAACGGGGAACTGTTTTTT | CAWSGNGELFF
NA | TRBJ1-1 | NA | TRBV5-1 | TGCGCCAGCAGAGATTCCCAAACTGAAGCTTTCTTT | CASRDSQTEAFF
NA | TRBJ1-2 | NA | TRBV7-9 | TGTGCCAGCAGCCAATGGGACATATTTAACTATGGCTACACCTTC | CASSQWDIFNYGYTF
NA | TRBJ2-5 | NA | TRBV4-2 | TGTGCCAGCAGCCAAGACCCAGCGAACCACGAGGAGACCCAGTACTTC | CASSQDPANHEETQYF
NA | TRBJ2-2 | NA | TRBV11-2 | TGTGCCAGCAGCTCCCTACGGGAAAACACCGGGGAGCTGTTTTTT | CASSSLRENTGELFF
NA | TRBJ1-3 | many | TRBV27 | TGTGCCAGCAGTCCCCACAGAATGGGGTTTGGAAACACCATATATTTT | CASSPHRMGFGNTIYF
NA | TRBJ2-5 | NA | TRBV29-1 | TGCAGCGTTGAAGATCGTGCCGAGGGGGAGACCCAGTACTTC | CSVEDRAEGETQYF
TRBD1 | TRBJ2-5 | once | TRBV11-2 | TGTGCCAGCAGCTTAGCAACAGGGGTCGGGGAGACCCAGTACTTC | CASSLATGVGETQYF
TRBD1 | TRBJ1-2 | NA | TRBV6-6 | TGTGCCAGCAGTTACGGACAGGGGGCGCGACGTTATGGCTACACCTTC | CASSYGQGARRYGYTF
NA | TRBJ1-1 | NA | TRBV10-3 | TGTGCCATCAGCGGACAGAACACTGAAGCTTTCTTT | CAISGQNTEAFF
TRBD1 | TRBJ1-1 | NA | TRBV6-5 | TGTGCCAGCAGGCTGGGACAGTCGAACACTGAAGCTTTCTTT | CASRLGQSNTEAFF
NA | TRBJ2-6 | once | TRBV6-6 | TGTGCCAGCACCTTAACTGGGGCCAACGTCCTGACTTTC | CASTLTGANVLTF
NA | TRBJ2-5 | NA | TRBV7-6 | TGTGCCAGCAGGACCCGGCCGAATCAAGAGACCCAGTACTTC | CASRTRPNQETQYF
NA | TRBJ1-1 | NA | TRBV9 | TGTGCCAGCAGCGCGACACAGTTGAACACTGAAGCTTTCTTT | CASSATQLNTEAFF
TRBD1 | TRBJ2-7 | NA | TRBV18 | TGTGCCAGCTCACCAAGAGGACAGGGGGCCGTCGAGCAGTACTTC | CASSPRGQGAVEQYF
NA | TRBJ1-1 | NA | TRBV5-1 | TGCGCCAGCAGCTTGGCCTTCGGTGAAGCTTTCTTT | CASSLAFGEAFF
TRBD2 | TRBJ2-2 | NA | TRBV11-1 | TGTGCCAGCAGCAGCCCTCCTAGCGGGAGGGGCCCCGGGGAGCTGTTTTTT | CASSSPPSGRGPGELFF
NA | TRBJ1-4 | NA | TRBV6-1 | TGTGCCAGCAGTCCTTACCAAGCAACTAATGAAAAACTGTTTTTT | CASSPYQATNEKLFF
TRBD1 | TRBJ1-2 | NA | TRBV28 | TGTGCCAGCAGCCAAGGACAGGGGTCTCCTGGCTACACCTTC | CASSQGQGSPGYTF
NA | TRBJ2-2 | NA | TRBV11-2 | TGTGCCAGCAGCCGAACTAGACCGACCGGGGAGCTGTTTTTT | CASSRTRPTGELFF
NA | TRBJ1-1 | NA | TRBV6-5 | TGTGCCAGCAGTTACTCGTGGCAAAGGAACACTGAAGCTTTCTTT | CASSYSWQRNTEAFF
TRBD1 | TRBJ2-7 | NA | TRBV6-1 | TGTGCCAGCACTGGGACAGGGGTCTACGAGCAGTACTTC | CASTGTGVYEQYF
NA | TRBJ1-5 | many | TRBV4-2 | TGTGCCAGCAGCCCGTCGGGTGGCAATCAGCCCCAGCATTTT | CASSPSGGNQPQHF
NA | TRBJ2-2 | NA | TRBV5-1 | TGCGCCAGCAGCCTAGACACTGCGAACACCGGGGAGCTGTTTTTT | CASSLDTANTGELFF
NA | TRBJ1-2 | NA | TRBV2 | TGTGCCAGCAGTGAGTTGTCTTCGGGGCCCTATGGCTACACCTTC | CASSELSSGPYGYTF
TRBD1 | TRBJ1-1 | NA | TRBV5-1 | TGCGCCAGCAGCTGGACCCCGGGACAGCAGGTTGCTTTCTTT | CASSWTPGQQVAFF
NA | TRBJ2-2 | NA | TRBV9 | TGTGCCAGCAAGTGGACAGCGAACACCGGGGAGCTGTTTTTT | CASKWTANTGELFF
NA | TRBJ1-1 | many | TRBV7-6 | TGTGCCAGCAGCTTTGAGTATAAGACTGAAGCTTTCTTT | CASSFEYKTEAFF
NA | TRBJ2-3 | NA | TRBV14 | TGTGCCAGCCAGGGACCTTACCTCACAGATACGCAGTATTTT | CASQGPYLTDTQYF
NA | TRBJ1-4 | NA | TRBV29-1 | TGCAGCTTCCAGGGTGGAAATGAAAAACTGTTTTTT | CSFQGGNEKLFF
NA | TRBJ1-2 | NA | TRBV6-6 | TGTGCCACCCTCAGTGGGACACCCCGGGACTATGGCTACACCTTC | CATLSGTPRDYGYTF
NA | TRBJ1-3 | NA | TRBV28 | TGTGCCAGCAGGCTGAATGGAAACACCATATATTTT | CASRLNGNTIYF
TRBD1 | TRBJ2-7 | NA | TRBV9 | TGTGCCAGCAGCGTAGGGACAGGGGGCGAGCAGTACTTC | CASSVGTGGEQYF
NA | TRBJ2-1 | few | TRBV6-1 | TGTGCCAGCCATAAGGGGGGCAGGAACAATGAGCAGTTCTTC | CASHKGGRNNEQFF
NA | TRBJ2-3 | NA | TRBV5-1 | TGCGCCAGCAGCTTGGGGACAGAAACAGATACGCAGTATTTT | CASSLGTETDTQYF
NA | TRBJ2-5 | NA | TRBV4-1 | TGCGCCAGCAGCCAAGGGACTACACAAGAGACCCAGTACTTC | CASSQGTTQETQYF
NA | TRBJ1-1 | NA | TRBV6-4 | TGTGCCAGCAGTCGTAACCGGGCTCCTCAATCCTCAGCTTTCTTT | CASSRNRAPQSSAFF
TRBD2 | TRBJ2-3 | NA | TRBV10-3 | TGTGCCATCAGTGAGCGCTGGACTAGCGGGAGTAGGGCAGATACGCAGTATTTT | CAISERWTSGSRADTQYF
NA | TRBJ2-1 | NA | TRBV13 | TGTGCCAGCAGCCCACGCCGCCGACAGGCTTACAATGAGCAGTTCTTC | CASSPRRRQAYNEQFF
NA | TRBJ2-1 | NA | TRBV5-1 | TGCGCCAGCAGCTCGGGCCTTTTCCCCTCCAATGAGCAGTTCTTC | CASSSGLFPSNEQFF
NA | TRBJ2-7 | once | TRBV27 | TGTGCCAGCAGGCCATTGAACAACAACGAGCAGTACTTC | CASRPLNNNEQYF
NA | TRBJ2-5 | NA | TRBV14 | TGTGCCAGCAGCCCCCGTTTTTTACAAGAGACCCAGTACTTC | CASSPRFLQETQYF
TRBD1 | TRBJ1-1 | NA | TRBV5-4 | TGTGCCAGCAGCCCGACAGGGCACATGAACACTGAAGCTTTCTTT | CASSPTGHMNTEAFF
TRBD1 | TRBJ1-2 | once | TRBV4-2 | TGTGCCAGCAGCCACCCCGACAGGGCTAACTATGGCTACACCTTC | CASSHPDRANYGYTF
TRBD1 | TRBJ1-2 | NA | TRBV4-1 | TGCGCCAGCAGCCAAGATAGGGACAGGGGGGTTCGAGCCCGCGGCTACACCTTC | CASSQDRDRGVRARGYTF
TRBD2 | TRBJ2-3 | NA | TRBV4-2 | TGTGCCAGCAGCCCCTACGGCGGGAGAGCTACAGATACGCAGTATTTT | CASSPYGGRATDTQYF
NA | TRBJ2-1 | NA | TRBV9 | TGTGCCAGCAGCGTAGGGCGGGCGGCATACAATGAGCAGTTCTTC | CASSVGRAAYNEQFF
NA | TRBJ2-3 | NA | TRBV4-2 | TGTGCCAGCAGCCAAGGCGTGGCGGGACTCACAGATACGCAGTATTTT | CASSQGVAGLTDTQYF
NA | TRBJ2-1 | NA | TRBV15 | TGTGCCACCAGCAGCGGGAGTTTCTACAATGAGCAGTTCTTC | CATSSGSFYNEQFF
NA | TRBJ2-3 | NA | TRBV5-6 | TGTGCCAGCACTCTAGGGAGGGATACGCAGTATTTT | CASTLGRDTQYF
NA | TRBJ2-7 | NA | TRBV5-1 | TGCGCCAGCAGCTCACGGACGGTCCCCTACGAGCAGTACTTC | CASSSRTVPYEQYF
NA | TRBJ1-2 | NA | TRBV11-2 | TGTGCCAGCAGCTTAGAGGCGGGGAGATTTGGCTACACCTTC | CASSLEAGRFGYTF
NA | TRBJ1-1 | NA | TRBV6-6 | TGTGCCAGCAGGGGGGGGGTTGGTATGAACACTGAAGCTTTCTTT | CASRGGVGMNTEAFF